The 17 T cell receptor beta chains below were found in one sample sequenced in a study of OX40 agonist ivuxolimab in advanced cancers. Libraries came from the immunoSEQ multiplex PCR assay. The clones in this table, taken by TCRdb from immuneACCESS, are in-frame only. Not every clone is retained; where verified, under half of the shortfall comes from an unresolved V gene, and the cause of the rest is unknown. For this sample the table gives 60,000 to 65,000 clones, of which roughly four fifths were detected only once. The top ten constitute approximately 2% of the sample. The material sequenced was CD4+ or CD8+ T cells sorted from blood, taken in a trial of the OX40 agonist ivuxolimab. Receptor source: an adult with an advanced solid tumor such as melanoma, head and neck, liver or kidney cancer.

The rearrangement uses TRBV5-1 and TRBJ2-1; no firm D call. V gave up 0 bases and J gave up 10 bases, with 11 bases separating them. The CDR3 has 13 amino acids. Per the germline V gene, CDR1 is SGHRS and CDR2 is YFSETQ. The CDR3 reads CASSLGGPAEQFF. The CDR3 nucleotides are TGCGCCAGCAGCTTGGGTGGTCCGGCAGAGCAGTTCTTC.

This chain joins TRBV10-1 and TRBJ1-5; no reliable D call. The CDR3 sequence is 12 residues long. V was clipped by 3 bases and J by 5 bases, with 5 bases between them. The germline V gene encodes CDR1 WNHNN and CDR2 SYGVQD (reference sequence). CDR3 protein: CASSDWDQPQHF. The CDR3 DNA is TGCGCCAGCAGTGATTGGGATCAGCCCCAGCATTTT.

The chain combines TRBV18 with TRBJ1-3, with 11 bases lining up with TRBD1. This CDR3 has 15 residues. V lost 6 bases to trimming and J lost 2 bases; unmatched junction nucleotides: 3. The germline V gene encodes CDR1 KGHSH and CDR2 LQKENI. CDR3 amino acids: CASSMDRGPGNTIYF. The CDR3, as DNA: TGTGCCAGCTCCATGGACAGGGGGCCTGGAAACACCATATATTTT.

The chain uses TRBV10-2 and TRBJ2-1; D is unresolved. CDR1 and CDR2 (germline): WSHSY, SAAADI. CDR3 length: 11 residues. The ends were cut back, 7 bases at V and 6 bases at J, with 7 bases in the middle. For the CDR3, the DNA is TGCGCCAGCACCGATCTCAATGAGCAGTTCTTC. Its translation: CASTDLNEQFF.

J is TRBJ1-2 and V is TRBV18; 8 bases match TRBD1. The CDR3 consists of 14 residues. Germline-derived CDR1 and CDR2 are KGHSH and LQKENI. The V and J ends lost 0 bases and 7 bases, in that order; junction bases with no gene match: 4. Here the CDR3 reads CASSPPGQGIGYTF. DNA for the CDR3: TGTGCCAGCTCACCACCTGGACAGGGAATTGGCTACACCTTC.

The chain joins TRBV14 to TRBJ2-3; TRBD1 agrees at 10 bases. Germline V gene data show CDR1 as SGHDN and CDR2 as FVKESK. The CDR3 spans 15 residues. Germline trimming cut 1 base from V and 7 bases from J; bases unmatched to any gene: 5. The CDR3 loop reads CASSQGQGAFNTQYF. The DNA for the CDR3 is TGTGCCAGCAGCCAAGGACAGGGGGCCTTTAATACGCAGTATTTT.

The rearrangement joins TRBV6-1 to TRBJ1-5; 8 positions agree with TRBD1. Germline V lookup: CDR1 MNHNS, CDR2 SASEGT. The CDR3 contains 15 residues. V trimming: 6 bases; J trimming: 6 bases; junction bases outside the gene matches: 10. The CDR3 DNA follows: TGTGCCAGCAGCCCAGGACAGGGTGCAATTCAGCCCCAGCATTTT. This encodes CASSPGQGAIQPQHF.

This clone was seen once. The V gene is TRBV6-5, the J gene TRBJ2-7; D may be TRBD1 or TRBD2 (5 bases each). The germline gives CDR1 MNHEY, CDR2 SVGAGI. The V gene lost 8 bases and the J gene lost 3 bases, with 17 bases spanning the gap. The CDR3 contains 14 residues. The CDR3 DNA sequence: TGTGCCAGCCGCCTGGGCAGGGACGGCTACGAGCAGTACTTC. Translated, it gives CASRLGRDGYEQYF.

V gene TRBV7-9 combines with J gene TRBJ1-3; D unresolved. The V end was cut by 1 base, the J end by 0 bases, with 7 bases between. Germline CDR1 SEHNR, CDR2 FQNEAQ (reference sequence). The CDR3 loop spans 15 amino acids. DNA of the CDR3: TGTGCCAGCAGCTTAGGGCCGATCTCTGGAAACACCATATATTTT. It encodes CASSLGPISGNTIYF.

The gene calls are TRBV7-9 and TRBJ2-7; no reliable D call. Per germline, CDR1 SEHNR and CDR2 FQNEAQ (reference sequence). Trimming took off 5 bases at V and 6 bases at J, with 11 bases between the two ends. The CDR3 contains 12 residues. The CDR3 coding sequence is TGTGCCAGCAGCCCGGTCGGGTCCGAGCAGTACTTC. Protein: CASSPVGSEQYF.

CDR3 region: CASSLGGYEQYF. The CDR3 region has the DNA TGCGCCAGCAGCTTGGGGGGCTACGAGCAGTACTTC. This chain joins TRBV5-1 and TRBJ2-7, with D unresolved. This CDR3 spans 12 amino acids. Germline CDR1 SGHRS, CDR2 YFSETQ. Deletions cut 0 bases from V and 3 bases from J, with 4 bases between.

The CDR3 spells CASSRGGANYGYTF. CDR3 DNA: TGTGCCAGCAGTAGAGGGGGGGCTAACTATGGCTACACCTTC. This chain uses TRBV7-9 with TRBJ1-2, with D possibly TRBD1 on 6 matching bases. The CDR3 sequence is 14 residues long. V gave up 6 bases and J gave up 0 bases, with 11 bases separating them. Germline V gene lookup returns CDR1 SEHNR and CDR2 FQNEAQ (reference sequence).

There are a few counts of this clone. The V call is TRBV14, the J call TRBJ2-7; D might be TRBD2 (5 bases). Germline V gives CDR1 SGHDN, CDR2 FVKESK. This CDR3 contains 12 residues. Trimming took 0 bases from V and 8 from J, leaving 8 bases between them. CDR3 sequence reads: CASSQEGSKQYF. CDR3 DNA: TGTGCCAGCAGCCAAGAGGGGAGTAAGCAGTACTTC.

The gene calls are TRBV18 and TRBJ1-2, with a weak D call TRBD1 (5 bases). The CDR3 spans 15 residues. V was clipped by 4 bases and J by 4 bases, with 16 bases between them. The V gene's germline CDR1 is KGHSH and CDR2 LQKENI. The DNA of the CDR3 is TGTGCCAGCTCACTAGTCCGGGGCGGACTCTATGGCTACACCTTC. Protein sequence: CASSLVRGGLYGYTF.

The CDR3 DNA sequence: TGTGCCAGCAGCTTAAGGGGCCCCTACGAGCAGTACTTC. Residues: CASSLRGPYEQYF. The rearrangement uses TRBV7-8 and TRBJ2-7, with D maybe TRBD1 (5 bases). This CDR3 contains 13 residues. The germline V and J ends were trimmed by 2 bases and 2 bases, with 7 bases remaining between them. Germline lookup yields CDR1 SGHVS and CDR2 FQNEAQ.

V is TRBV28 and J is TRBJ2-3, with 8 bases lining up with TRBD2. Germline V gene lookup returns CDR1 MDHEN and CDR2 SYDVKM. The CDR3 has 15 residues. J lost 4 bases, V lost 6 bases, and 9 bases had no gene match. CDR3: CASSFSGSWADTQYF. The CDR3 coding sequence is TGTGCCAGCAGCTTCAGCGGGAGTTGGGCAGATACGCAGTATTTT. The full variable domain, its missing parts supplied by reference TRBV28 and TRBJ2-3, is DVKVTQSSRYLVKRTGEKVFLECVQDMDHENMFWYRQDPGLGLRLIYFSYDVKMKEKGDIPEGYSVSREKKERFSLILESASTNQTSMYLCASSFSGSWADTQYFGPGTRLTVL.

This rearrangement joins TRBV5-1 to TRBJ2-7, with 10 bases that match TRBD2. V dropped 0 bases and J dropped 2; count of bases not matched to a gene: 5. The CDR3 length is 16 residues. Germline V gene data show CDR1 as SGHRS and CDR2 as YFSETQ. The CDR3 DNA sequence: TGCGCCAGCAGCTTGGCCGGGACTAGCGAAACCTACGAGCAGTACTTC. Translated: CASSLAGTSETYEQYF.